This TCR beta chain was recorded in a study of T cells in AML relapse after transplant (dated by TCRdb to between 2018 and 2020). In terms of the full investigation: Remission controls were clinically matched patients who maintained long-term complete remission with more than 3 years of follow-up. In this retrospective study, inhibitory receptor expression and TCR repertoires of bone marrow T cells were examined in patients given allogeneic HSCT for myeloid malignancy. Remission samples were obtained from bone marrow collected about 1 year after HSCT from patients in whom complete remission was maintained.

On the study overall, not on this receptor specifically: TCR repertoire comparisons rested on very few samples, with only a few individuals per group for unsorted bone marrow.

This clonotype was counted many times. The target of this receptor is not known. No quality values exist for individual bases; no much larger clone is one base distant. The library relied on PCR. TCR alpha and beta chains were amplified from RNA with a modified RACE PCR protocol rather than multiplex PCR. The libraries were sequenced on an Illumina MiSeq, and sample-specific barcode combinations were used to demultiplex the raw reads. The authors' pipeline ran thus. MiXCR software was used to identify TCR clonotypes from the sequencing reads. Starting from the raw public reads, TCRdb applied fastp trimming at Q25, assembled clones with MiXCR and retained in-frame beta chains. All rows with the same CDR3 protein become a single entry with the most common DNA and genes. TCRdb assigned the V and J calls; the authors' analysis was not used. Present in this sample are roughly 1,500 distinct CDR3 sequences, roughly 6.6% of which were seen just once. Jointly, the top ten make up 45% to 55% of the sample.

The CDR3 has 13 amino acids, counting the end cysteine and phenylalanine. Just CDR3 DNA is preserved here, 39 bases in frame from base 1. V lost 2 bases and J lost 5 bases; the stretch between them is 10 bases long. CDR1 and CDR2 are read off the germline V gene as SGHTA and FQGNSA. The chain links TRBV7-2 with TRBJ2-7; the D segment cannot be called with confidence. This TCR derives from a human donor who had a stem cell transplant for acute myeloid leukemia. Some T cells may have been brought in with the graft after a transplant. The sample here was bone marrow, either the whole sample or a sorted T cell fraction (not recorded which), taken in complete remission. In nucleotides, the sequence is TGTGCCAGCAGCTTATTGAAAGGGAACGAGCAGTACTTC. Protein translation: CASSLLKGNEQYF.